This T cell receptor (beta chain) was documented in a study of shared clonotypes between healthy human individuals. Study-level information: With ages of 18 to 49, the donors were two women and three men.

V lost 3 bases and J 9 bases, leaving 9 bases between the germline ends. This CDR3 is built from 12 residues. Germline lookup yields CDR1 SGHAT and CDR2 FQNNGV. Turning to this clone: Its antigen is not known.

Deep-level settings were used for running the assay. Several immunoSEQ plates held equal portions of the genomic DNA taken from each subset. Assay: immunoSEQ multiplex PCR; the TCRdb copy retains only in-frame clones and omits some. The table lists roughly 500,000 clones, roughly 80% of them singletons. Whole-study findings and limits: Collection of samples was limited to blood; tissue repertoires likely differ.

Input material: PBMCs. This clonotype was obtained from a woman aged 40 to 50 in good health. Some clones in this sample may be carry-over from other donors' samples. The J gene is TRBJ2-4, the V gene TRBV11-2; TRBD1 is a possible D gene (6 bases). The CDR3 loop reads CASSLNRAIQYF. As DNA, the CDR3 is TGTGCCAGCAGCTTGAACAGGGCCATTCAGTACTTC. Full variable domain (rest looked up from reference TRBV11-2 and TRBJ2-4): EAGVAQSPRYKIIEKRQSVAFWCNPISGHATLYWYQQILGQGPKLLIQFQNNGVVDDSQLPKDRFSAERLKGVDSTLKIQPAKLEDSAVYLCASSLNRAIQYFGAGTRLSVL.